Listed below are T cell receptor beta chains from one sample, sequenced in a study of cytomegalovirus exposure and HLA in healthy donors. The data were produced by immunoSEQ multiplex PCR, yet TCRdb's version contains in-frame clones alone and is incomplete. Among about 140,000 clones listed, roughly 76% were seen once. Sample: PBMCs. The receptors derive from a female donor in good health and CMV-seronegative. The CDR3 runs from the conserved cysteine through the conserved F or W. D genes are given only for firm matches. Clone size is shown for a subset of rows, as once, few, many or a class of expanded clone.

TRBV19	NA	TRBJ1-3	NA	TGTGCCAGTAGTAGGGTCCCGGGCTCTGGAAACACCATATATTTT	CASSRVPGSGNTIYF
TRBV29-1	NA	TRBJ1-5	NA	TGCAGCGTTGAGGTGACGGGTTCTCATCAGCCCCAGCATTTT	CSVEVTGSHQPQHF
TRBV5-1	few	TRBJ1-1	NA	TGCGCCAGCAGCCCGGTGGGGAGGAACACTGAAGCTTTCTTT	CASSPVGRNTEAFF
TRBV11-3	few	TRBJ1-5	NA	TGTGCCAGCAGCTTAGATCGTCAGGGGTTGGGCAATCAGCCCCAGCATTTT	CASSLDRQGLGNQPQHF
TRBV27	NA	TRBJ1-5	NA	TGTGCCAGCACCTCCGGCGGGTCCCAGCATTTT	CASTSGGSQHF
TRBV19	NA	TRBJ2-7	NA	TGTGCCAGTAGTATACAACAGGAAACCTACGAGCAGTACTTC	CASSIQQETYEQYF
TRBV12-5	NA	TRBJ1-1	TRBD1	TGTGCTAGTGGTCTGAGGCCTATCCGGGACAGGGGGCAGGTCACTGAAGCTTTCTTT	CASGLRPIRDRGQVTEAFF
TRBV7-6	NA	TRBJ2-1	TRBD2	TGTGCCAGCAGCTTAGCTTGGACTAGCGGGAGGAGGGGTGAGCAGTTCTTC	CASSLAWTSGRRGEQFF
TRBV4-1	NA	TRBJ1-5	NA	TGCGCCAGCAGCCAAGATGACAGTCATAGCAATCAGCCCCAGCATTTT	CASSQDDSHSNQPQHF
TRBV7-6	once	TRBJ2-3	NA	TGTGCCAGCAGCAAACAGAGGCTCGGGGGAACAGATACGCAGTATTTT	CASSKQRLGGTDTQYF
TRBV27	NA	TRBJ2-6	NA	TGTGCCAGCAGTTCCACGAGGGGGTCCAACGTCCTGACTTTC	CASSSTRGSNVLTF
TRBV5-6	NA	TRBJ2-1	NA	TGTGCCAGCAGAACCGGACTGCTGGCCGCCCAGGACTACAATGAGCAGTTCTTC	CASRTGLLAAQDYNEQFF
TRBV6-1	NA	TRBJ2-7	NA	TGTGCCAGCAGGGACAGGGAGGGTGACTACGAGCAGTACTTC	CASRDREGDYEQYF
TRBV5-1	NA	TRBJ2-7	NA	TGCGCCAGCAGCTTGGTCGGAGGGGGCACGTACGAGCAGTACTTC	CASSLVGGGTYEQYF
TRBV19	NA	TRBJ2-7	TRBD2	TGTGCCAGTAGTACTGTTGGACTAGCGGTAAGCTCCTACGAGCAGTACTTC	CASSTVGLAVSSYEQYF
TRBV2	NA	TRBJ1-5	TRBD1	TGTGCCAGCCGTCGAGGAGGGGGCCAAAGCAATCAGCCCCAGCATTTT	CASRRGGGQSNQPQHF
TRBV28	NA	TRBJ2-3	NA	TGTGCCAGCAGTTCCCCCCCAGTTATTTCAGATACGCAGTATTTT	CASSSPPVISDTQYF
TRBV15	NA	TRBJ1-2	NA	TGTGCCACCAGCGCGGCCGAGAGGACTAACTATGGCTACACCTTC	CATSAAERTNYGYTF
TRBV5-1	NA	TRBJ2-7	TRBD1	TGCGCCAGCAGCGACGGGACAGGGTTGGCCTACGAGCAGTACTTC	CASSDGTGLAYEQYF
TRBV9	NA	TRBJ2-1	TRBD2	TGTGCCAGCAGCGTTTCCCCGAGGCGGGGGAGTGAGCAGTTCTTC	CASSVSPRRGSEQFF
TRBV12-5	NA	TRBJ2-3	NA	TGTGCTAGTGGTTTGTGGCAGGTCTTAGATACGCAGTATTTT	CASGLWQVLDTQYF
TRBV6-5	few	TRBJ1-2	TRBD1	TGTGCCAGCAGTCTAAGGACAGGGGGCTACACCTTC	CASSLRTGGYTF
TRBV27	NA	TRBJ1-1	NA	TGTGCCAGCAGCAACTCGAACACTGAAGCTTTCTTT	CASSNSNTEAFF
TRBV6-5	few	TRBJ1-4	TRBD1	TGTGCCAGCAGTGGGGGACAGGGGAATGAAAAACTGTTTTTT	CASSGGQGNEKLFF
TRBV5-1	NA	TRBJ1-1	TRBD1	TGCGCCAGCAGCTTGGACGGACAGGGGACCACTGAAGCTTTCTTT	CASSLDGQGTTEAFF
TRBV28	NA	TRBJ2-7	NA	TGTGCCAGCAGTTTACAGGGGACTACCTACGAGCAGTACTTC	CASSLQGTTYEQYF
TRBV4-1	NA	TRBJ2-1	TRBD2	TGCGCCAGCAGCCAAGTGGGACTAGCGGGAGGGCCGGGGTACAATGAGCAGTTCTTC	CASSQVGLAGGPGYNEQFF
TRBV7-8	NA	TRBJ1-5	TRBD1	TGTGCCAGCAGCTTAGGGATAGGGCAGGGGGTCAATCAGCCCCAGCATTTT	CASSLGIGQGVNQPQHF
TRBV27	NA	TRBJ2-1	TRBD2	TGTGCCAGCAGTTTATACAGCGGGAGAGGGAACAATGAGCAGTTCTTC	CASSLYSGRGNNEQFF
TRBV6-5	NA	TRBJ1-2	TRBD1	TGTGCCAGCAGTCTCCTACGACAGGGGAACTATGGCTACACCTTC	CASSLLRQGNYGYTF
TRBV5-6	NA	TRBJ1-1	NA	TGTGCCAGCAGCTTGGCAGTCCCGGGGGAGGGTGAAGCTTTCTTT	CASSLAVPGEGEAFF
TRBV5-1	once	TRBJ2-2	TRBD1	TGCGCCAGCAGCGGAGGGACAGGTTGGTCCGGGGAGCTGTTTTTT	CASSGGTGWSGELFF
TRBV18	NA	TRBJ2-7	TRBD1	TGTGCCAGCTCACCACCGGGGACAGCTCTCTCCTACGAGCAGTACTTC	CASSPPGTALSYEQYF
TRBV29-1	NA	TRBJ2-1	TRBD1	TGCAGCGTTGAACCCACAGGGGTTGAGCAGTTCTTC	CSVEPTGVEQFF
TRBV28	NA	TRBJ2-3	TRBD2	TGTGCCAGCAGTCCTCCGACTAGCGGGGTTAGAACAGATACGCAGTATTTT	CASSPPTSGVRTDTQYF
TRBV29-1	NA	TRBJ2-5	NA	TGCAGCGCTGCTATGGCAGGGACCCAGTACTTC	CSAAMAGTQYF
TRBV5-6	few	TRBJ2-7	NA	TGTGCCAGCAGAAAAAGGGGGGGACGCGAGCAGTACTTC	CASRKRGGREQYF
TRBV7-2	NA	TRBJ2-7	TRBD1	TGTGCCAGCAGCTCCTACATGGACAGGTTCCGTTCCTACGAGCAGTACTTC	CASSSYMDRFRSYEQYF
TRBV5-5	NA	TRBJ2-7	TRBD2	TGTGCCAGCCACTGGATGGGAGGGGAGCAGTACTTC	CASHWMGGEQYF
TRBV27	NA	TRBJ1-1	TRBD1	TGTGCCAGCGGACAGGGGAACCTACCTGAAGCTTTCTTT	CASGQGNLPEAFF
TRBV19	few	TRBJ1-4	NA	TGTGCCACCCAGGGTAGGGTGAATGAAAAACTGTTTTTT	CATQGRVNEKLFF
TRBV28	NA	TRBJ1-4	TRBD1	TGTGCCAGCAGTCGGACAGGGGGGAAGGAAAAACTGTTTTTT	CASSRTGGKEKLFF
TRBV14	NA	TRBJ1-1	NA	TGTGCCAGCAGCCAAGAACAGGGCGACACTGAAGCTTTCTTT	CASSQEQGDTEAFF
TRBV14	few	TRBJ2-2	NA	TGTGCCAGCAGCCAAGTCAGGGATATTACCGGGGAGCTGTTTTTT	CASSQVRDITGELFF
TRBV10-3	NA	TRBJ2-3	NA	TGTGCCATCAGTGATAAAGATACGCAGTATTTT	CAISDKDTQYF
TRBV2	NA	TRBJ2-1	NA	TGTGCCAGCAGATATCACAATGAGCAGTTCTTC	CASRYHNEQFF
TRBV29-1	NA	TRBJ2-2	NA	TGCAGCGTCCAAGAGTGGGCGTACGTTAGTCCCGGGGAGCTGTTTTTT	CSVQEWAYVSPGELFF
TRBV5-6	NA	TRBJ1-2	NA	TGTGCCAGCAGCTTGGAGATGGCGGGAGCCTATGGCTACACCTTC	CASSLEMAGAYGYTF
TRBV5-1	NA	TRBJ1-4	TRBD1	TGCGCCAGCAGCGTCGCCCGGGACAGGGGGTGGATCGATGAAAAACTGTTTTTT	CASSVARDRGWIDEKLFF
TRBV7-3	NA	TRBJ2-3	TRBD2	TGTGCCAGCAACCGCGGGGGGTCCCCGTCCACAGATACGCAGTATTTT	CASNRGGSPSTDTQYF
TRBV2	NA	TRBJ2-7	TRBD1	TGTGCCAGCAGTCGGGACAGGGGCGAGCAGTACTTC	CASSRDRGEQYF
TRBV9	NA	TRBJ2-5	TRBD2	TGTGCCAGCAGCGTAGCAGGCGGGGGAGAGACCCAGTACTTC	CASSVAGGGETQYF
TRBV11-2	few	TRBJ1-2	NA	TGTGCCAGCAGCTCCCTCCAGGGATCCAACTATGGCTACACCTTC	CASSSLQGSNYGYTF
TRBV5-1	NA	TRBJ2-1	TRBD2	TGCGCCAGCAGCTTGGAGCCTAGCGGGAGCCCCGGGAGAGAGCAGTTCTTC	CASSLEPSGSPGREQFF
TRBV7-9	NA	TRBJ2-5	NA	TGTGCCAGCAGCTTAGCGGCCAGAGGGGAGACCCAGTACTTC	CASSLAARGETQYF
TRBV6-6	few	TRBJ2-5	NA	TGTGCCAGCAGTTTGGGGAGGGAGACCCAGTACTTC	CASSLGRETQYF
TRBV10-1	NA	TRBJ1-2	TRBD1	TGCGCCAGCAACAGGGGCGCGCTATGTGGCTACACCTTC	CASNRGALCGYTF
TRBV29-1	NA	TRBJ1-5	NA	TGCAGCGTGGGAAGGGAGGGCAATCAGCCCCAGCATTTT	CSVGREGNQPQHF
TRBV18	once	TRBJ2-1	TRBD2	TGTGCCAGCTCACGACTAGCGGGAAGCTCCTACAATGAGCAGTTCTTC	CASSRLAGSSYNEQFF
TRBV12-5	NA	TRBJ2-7	NA	TGTGCTAGTGGTTTGGCCCAGCGGGTGGGACGGACCTACGAGCAGTACTTC	CASGLAQRVGRTYEQYF